One T cell receptor (beta chain) is described in this entry. Unmatched junction bases numbered 6, after V lost 10 bases and J lost 2 bases. The CDR3 sequence is 13 residues long. The germline gives CDR1 MNHEY, CDR2 SMNVEV (reference sequence). Using immunoSEQ multiplex PCR, the repertoire was profiled, and TCRdb retains in-frame clones only, with some absent. The table records fewer than 70,000 clones, around 85% of them present only once. This sample is drawn from a study of OX40 agonist ivuxolimab in advanced cancers. This chain links TRBV27 with TRBJ1-2, with 8 bases that match TRBD1. The clonotype was recovered from an adult with an advanced solid tumor such as melanoma, head and neck, liver or kidney cancer. The sequences come from CD4+ or CD8+ T cells sorted from blood, collected in a trial of the OX40 agonist ivuxolimab. The CDR3 sequence: CANRDRKNYGYTF. The CDR3 nucleotides read TGTGCCAACAGGGACAGGAAGAACTATGGCTACACCTTC.